This T cell receptor (beta chain) derives from a study of cytomegalovirus exposure and HLA in healthy donors. This clone was found a few times. Its antigen remains unknown. Findings and limits, study-wide: V- and J-gene trimming of TCR beta was linked (in a later analysis) to a missense DCLRE1C variant. Several of the most significant clusters appeared, in a later analysis, to be linked to common viral pathogens. Some highly shared sequence variants likely arose as a pipeline artifact. Association of 16,951 TCR beta sequences with HLA alleles was found at 0.05 false discovery rate in a later analysis.

PCR employed 60 Vbeta and 13 Jbeta primers. Libraries were prepared by immunoSEQ multiplex PCR; TCRdb keeps only in-frame clonotypes and omits some of them. The sample records 100,000 to 150,000 clones, approximately 8.8% being singletons. The ends lost 0 bases at V and 5 bases at J; junction bases unmatched: 6. This CDR3 region has 15 residues. CDR1 is SGHNT and CDR2 is YYREEE in the germline V gene (reference sequence). The sequence came from a man in his forties in good health and CMV-seronegative. This chain connects TRBV5-4 to TRBJ1-2; 8 bases are a match to TRBD1. Sequencing was carried out using PBMCs. Here the CDR3 reads CASSLGVTGDYGYTF. The CDR3 DNA reads TGTGCCAGCAGCTTGGGCGTGACAGGGGATTATGGCTACACCTTC.